This TCR beta chain came from a study of T-cell memory formation after mild COVID-19. The study, taken as a whole, reports: In pre-infection memory, a portion of responding clones appeared, which suggested that cross-reactive memory joined. Second-wave clones peaking on day 37 lacked confirmed SARS-CoV-2 specificity. Day 15 to 85 contracting clones showed balanced CD4/CD8; later expanders leaned CD4+.

TCR alpha and TCR beta cDNA libraries with sample barcodes and UMIs came from 5'RACE using constant-segment primers. TCRdb re-derived calls from the 5' RACE reads in MiXCR, one entry per CDR3 protein. The sample lists tens of thousands of distinct CDR3 sequences, 9.3% occurring once. A remark on this clonotype: Its target is unknown.

Trimming removed 4 bases from V and 3 bases from J, with 17 bases in between. This CDR3 is 15 amino acids long. Germline CDR1 SGHRS, CDR2 YFSETQ. The receptor was derived from an adult woman who had mild COVID-19 (a few samples of this study predate the infection). Cell type and time point are not known. The sequenced sample consisted of PBMCs or a T cell subset sorted from them (not recorded which). The chain has TRBV5-1 and TRBJ2-7, with a possible D match to TRBD1 (6 bases). CDR3 in amino acids: CASSKDGTSRYEQYF. The CDR3 DNA reads TGCGCCAGCAGCAAGGATGGGACAAGTCGCTACGAGCAGTACTTC.